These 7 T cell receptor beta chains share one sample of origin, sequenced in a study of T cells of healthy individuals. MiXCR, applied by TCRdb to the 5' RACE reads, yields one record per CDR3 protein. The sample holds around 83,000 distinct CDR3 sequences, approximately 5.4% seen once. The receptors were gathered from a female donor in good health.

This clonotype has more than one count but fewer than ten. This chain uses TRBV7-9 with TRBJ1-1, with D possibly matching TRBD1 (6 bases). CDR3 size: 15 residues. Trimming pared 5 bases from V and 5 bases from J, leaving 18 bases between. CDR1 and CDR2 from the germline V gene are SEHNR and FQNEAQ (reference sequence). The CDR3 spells CASSRAIVTGTEAFF. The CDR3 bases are TGTGCCAGCAGCCGTGCCATAGTCACAGGGACTGAAGCTTTCTTT.

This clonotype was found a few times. The CDR3 DNA sequence: TGCAGTGCTAGAGATGTAAGAGGCTACACCTTC. It is translated as CSARDVRGYTF. The chain has TRBV20-1 and TRBJ1-2; no reliable D call. This CDR3 is built from 11 residues. V was clipped by 0 bases and J by 8 bases, with 7 bases between them. The V gene's germline CDR1 is DFQATT and CDR2 SNEGSKA (reference sequence).

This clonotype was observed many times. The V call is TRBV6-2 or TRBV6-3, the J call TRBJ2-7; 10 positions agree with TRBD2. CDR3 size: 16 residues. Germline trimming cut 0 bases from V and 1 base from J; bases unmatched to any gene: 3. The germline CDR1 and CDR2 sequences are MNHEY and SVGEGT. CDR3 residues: CASSYSPSGSSYEQYF. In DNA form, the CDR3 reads TGTGCCAGCAGTTACTCGCCTAGCGGGAGTTCCTACGAGCAGTACTTC.

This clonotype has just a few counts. The CDR3 nucleotides are TGTGCCAGCAGTCCCATATACATTACCTACAATGAGCAGTTCTTC. It yields the protein CASSPIYITYNEQFF. The chain recombines TRBV6-2 or TRBV6-3 with TRBJ2-1; D ambiguous. The germline CDR1 and CDR2 sequences are MNHEY and SVGEGT. V lost 5 bases and J lost 2, with 13 bases in between. This CDR3 contains 15 residues.

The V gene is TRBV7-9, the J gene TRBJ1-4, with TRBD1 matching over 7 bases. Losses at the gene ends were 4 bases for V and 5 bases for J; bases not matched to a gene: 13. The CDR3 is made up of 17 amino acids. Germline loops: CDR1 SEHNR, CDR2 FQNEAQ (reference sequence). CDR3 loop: CASSWGVTRQGNEKLFF. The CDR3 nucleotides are TGTGCCAGCAGCTGGGGGGTAACCAGACAGGGAAATGAAAAACTGTTTTTT.

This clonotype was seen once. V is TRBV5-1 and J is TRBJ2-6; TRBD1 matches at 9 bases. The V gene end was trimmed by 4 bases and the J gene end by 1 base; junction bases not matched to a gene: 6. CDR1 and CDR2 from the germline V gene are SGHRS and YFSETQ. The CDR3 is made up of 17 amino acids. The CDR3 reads CASSRPTGGSGANVLTF. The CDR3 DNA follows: TGCGCCAGCAGCCGTCCGACAGGGGGATCTGGGGCCAACGTCCTGACTTTC.

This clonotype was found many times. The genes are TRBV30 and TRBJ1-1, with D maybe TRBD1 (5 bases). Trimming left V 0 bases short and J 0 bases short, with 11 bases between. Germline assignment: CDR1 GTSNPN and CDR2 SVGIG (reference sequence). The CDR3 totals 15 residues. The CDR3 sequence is CAWSVQWGMNTEAFF. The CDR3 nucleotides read TGTGCCTGGAGTGTACAGTGGGGGATGAACACTGAAGCTTTCTTT.